This note documents a single T cell receptor beta chain sequence. Its antigen is not identified. Time point of the sample: baseline pretreatment blood. The treatment: 15 Gy SBRT to primary tumor, nephrectomy 4 weeks later. This specimen comes from a study of radiation and T cells in renal cell carcinoma. Findings of the study overall: Without pretreatment biopsies, baseline tumor clonotype presence was undetermined. In blood, top tumor clones expanded by 2 weeks, shrinking by 4.

Assay: immunoSEQ multiplex PCR; the TCRdb copy retains only in-frame clones and omits some. The table lists 150,000 or so clones, around 89% of them singletons. This CDR3 is 18 amino acids long. In germline, CDR1 is SGHTA, CDR2 FQGNSA. V was clipped by 3 bases and J by 0 bases, with 15 bases between them. This chain connects TRBV7-2 to TRBJ1-6, with D perhaps matching TRBD1 (6 bases). The receptor comes from a woman in her sixties or seventies with renal cell carcinoma. This specimen was blood, taken from a patient whose treatment included radiotherapy and nephrectomy. CDR3 coding DNA: TGTGCCAGCAGCTTTCGTAGAGGGGGAAGCTCCTATAATTCACCCCTCCACTTT. Translating gives CASSFRRGGSSYNSPLHF.